Presented here are 27 T cell receptor beta chains from one specimen sequenced in a study of OX40 agonist ivuxolimab in advanced cancers. Repertoires were generated with immunoSEQ multiplex PCR, while TCRdb's copy carries only in-frame clones and drops some. The data show tens of thousands of clones, with around 88% seen just once and around 14% held by the top ten. Sample: CD4+ or CD8+ T cells sorted from blood, taken in a trial of the OX40 agonist ivuxolimab. The receptors were sampled from an adult with an advanced solid tumor such as melanoma, head and neck, liver or kidney cancer.

Here the CDR3 DNA reads TGCGCCAGCAGCCAAGATCTGGGGCAGGGGTATTCACCCCTCCACTTT. Its protein product is CASSQDLGQGYSPLHF. This chain links TRBV4-1 with TRBJ1-6; maybe TRBD1 (6 bases). The germline V gene has CDR1 MGHRA and CDR2 YSYEKL. Trimming removed 0 bases at V and 8 bases at J, with 14 bases between. This CDR3 comprises 16 residues.

This clone was found once. This rearrangement joins TRBV6-5 to TRBJ2-7; TRBD1 is a possible D gene (5 bases). Looked up from germline, CDR1 is MNHEY and CDR2 is SVGAGI. Trimming stripped 9 bases from V and 2 bases from J, with 11 bases between. The CDR3 is 12 residues long. The CDR3 bases are TGTGCCAGTGGATGGGGCACCTACGAGCAGTACTTC. This codes for CASGWGTYEQYF.

The V call is TRBV30, the J call TRBJ1-4, with 7 bases that match TRBD1. V lost 1 base to trimming and J lost 7 bases; unmatched junction nucleotides: 6. CDR3 length equals 14 residues. Germline CDR1 is GTSNPN and CDR2 is SVGIG (reference sequence). CDR3 bases: TGTGCCTGGAGTGAGACAGGGTTCAGTGAAAAACTGTTTTTT. Translating gives CAWSETGFSEKLFF.

The chain links TRBV4-1 to TRBJ2-3; 7 bases match TRBD2. Trimming cost V 3 bases and J 4 bases; bases outside gene matches: 10. The length of the CDR3 is 16 residues. Germline V gives CDR1 MGHRA, CDR2 YSYEKL. CDR3 coding DNA: TGCGCCAGCAGCCAGAAGCGGGAAAGGAGAGCAGATACGCAGTATTTT. Translation: CASSQKRERRADTQYF.

The chain couples TRBV7-6 to TRBJ2-5, with 8 nucleotides matching TRBD1. The CDR3 extends over 15 amino acids. The V segment lost 7 bases and the J segment 5 bases; nucleotides outside the gene matches: 12. Per germline, CDR1 SGHVS and CDR2 FNYEAQ. CDR3 nucleotide sequence: TGTGCCAGCACTCCAGGAGGCAGGGGGCAGGAGACCCAGTACTTC. Translated: CASTPGGRGQETQYF.

The chain has TRBV18 and TRBJ2-2, with 14 bases fitting TRBD2. CDR1 is KGHSH and CDR2 is LQKENI in the germline V gene. V gave up 1 base and J gave up 2 bases; unmatched junction bases: 3. There are 18 residues in the CDR3. The CDR3 nucleotides read TGTGCCAGCTCACCACTTGGACTAGCGGGAGGTAACACCGGGGAGCTGTTTTTT. Encoded protein: CASSPLGLAGGNTGELFF.

The rearrangement links TRBV13 to TRBJ2-5; 10 bases agree with TRBD2. V lost 1 base to trimming and J lost 3 bases; unmatched junction nucleotides: 8. The CDR3 sequence is 17 residues long. Germline loops: CDR1 PRHDT, CDR2 FYEKMQ (reference sequence). The CDR3 DNA is TGTGCCAGCAGCTTAGAGGCTAGCGGGGGCGGAGAAGAGACCCAGTACTTC. Protein sequence: CASSLEASGGGEETQYF.

The chain uses TRBV11-1 and TRBJ1-4; possible D gene TRBD1, 6 bases. With 5 bases removed from V and 7 bases from J, the gap between germline ends came to 17 bases. CDR1 is SGHAT, CDR2 FQDESV, per germline (reference sequence). This CDR3 comprises 15 residues. This CDR3 is CASSAAGHRGEKLFF. The CDR3 DNA follows: TGTGCCAGCAGCGCGGCGGGACACCGGGGTGAAAAACTGTTTTTT.

V usage is TRBV11-3 and J usage is TRBJ2-1, with 9 bases lining up with TRBD1. Trimming took 5 bases from V and 6 from J; bases not matched to a gene: 11. From germline, CDR1 is SGHNT and CDR2 YENEEA. The CDR3 has 16 amino acids. This CDR3 is CASSPRRDRAVNEQFF. The CDR3 DNA reads as TGTGCCAGCAGCCCTAGGCGGGACAGGGCTGTCAATGAGCAGTTCTTC.

V and J are TRBV6-6 and TRBJ2-7, with TRBD2 identical over 9 bases. Germline CDR1 is MNHNY and CDR2 is SVGAGI (reference sequence). The CDR3 length is 15 residues. The V gene end was trimmed by 6 bases and the J gene end by 0 bases; junction bases not matched to a gene: 6. Written as DNA, the CDR3 is TGTGCCAGCAGCCAAGATAGCGGGAGCTCCTACGAGCAGTACTTC. It specifies CASSQDSGSSYEQYF.

This clone turned up a few times. The sample carries other DNA sequences with the same CDR3. The J gene is TRBJ2-2, the V gene TRBV28; D is unclear. This CDR3 spans 12 amino acids. Germline CDR1 is MDHEN and CDR2 is SYDVKM. Trimming removed 1 base at V and 5 bases at J, with 2 bases between. CDR3 sequence (DNA): TGTGCCAGCAGTTTATCGACCGGGGAGCTGTTTTTT. Protein sequence: CASSLSTGELFF. The full variable domain, with the rest looked up from reference TRBV28 and TRBJ2-2, is DVKVTQSSRYLVKRTGEKVFLECVQDMDHENMFWYRQDPGLGLRLIYFSYDVKMKEKGDIPEGYSVSREKKERFSLILESASTNQTSMYLCASSLSTGELFFGEGSRLTVL.

The chain recombines TRBV9 with TRBJ2-5; TRBD2 aligns across 7 bases. V was clipped by 4 bases and J by 11 bases; unmatched bases: 17. Germline-derived CDR1 and CDR2 are SGDLS and YYNGEE. This CDR3 has 15 amino acids. CDR3 nucleotide sequence: TGTGCCAGCAGCCCCTGGGAGGGCCCTCCCGGTGAGCAGTACTTC. It is translated as CASSPWEGPPGEQYF. Supplemented by reference TRBV9 and TRBJ2-5, the full variable domain reads DSGVTQTPKHLITATGQRVTLRCSPRSGDLSVYWYQQSLDQGLQFLIQYYNGEERAKGNILERFSAQQFPDLHSELNLSSLELGDSALYFCASSPWEGPPGEQYFGPGTRLLVL.

The V and J genes are TRBV4-2 and TRBJ2-3, with 7 bases that match TRBD1. Germline assignment: CDR1 LGHNA and CDR2 YNFKEQ. This CDR3 has 14 amino acids. J gave up 3 bases and V 3 bases, and 3 bases lay outside the gene matches. CDR3 loop: CASSHDRETDTQYF. CDR3 sequence (DNA): TGTGCCAGCAGCCATGACAGGGAAACAGATACGCAGTATTTT.

This clone was recorded only once. This chain joins TRBV19 and TRBJ1-5; D perhaps matches TRBD1 (5 bases). Trimming left V 4 bases short and J 5 bases short, with 12 bases between. Germline loops: CDR1 LNHDA, CDR2 SQIVND (reference sequence). The CDR3 totals 14 residues. The CDR3 is CASSTGWGDQPQHF. The DNA for the CDR3 is TGTGCCAGTAGTACAGGGTGGGGAGATCAGCCCCAGCATTTT.

The chain links TRBV5-1 to TRBJ1-4; D ambiguous. Trimming removed 2 bases at V and 3 bases at J, with 11 bases between. The CDR3 spans 15 residues. CDR1 is SGHRS and CDR2 is YFSETQ in the germline V gene. The DNA of the CDR3 is TGCGCCAGCAGCTTCGGACGGGATTCTAATGAAAAACTGTTTTTT. Translation: CASSFGRDSNEKLFF.

The chain recombines TRBV27 with TRBJ2-1; tentatively, D is TRBD2 (6 bases). The CDR3 sequence is 14 residues long. Germline V gene lookup returns CDR1 MNHEY and CDR2 SMNVEV (reference sequence). Between the trimmed V and J ends, which lost 8 bases and 2 bases, there was a span of 13 bases. CDR3 sequence reads: CASDPGLPYNEQFF. The CDR3 DNA is TGTGCCAGCGACCCGGGACTGCCCTACAATGAGCAGTTCTTC.

The rearrangement uses TRBV29-1 and TRBJ2-7; D possibly corresponds to TRBD1 (6 bases). CDR1 is SQVTM, CDR2 ANQGSEA, per germline. Trimming took off 7 bases at V and 7 bases at J, with 17 bases between the two ends. The CDR3 is 12 amino acids. The CDR3 DNA sequence: TGCAGCGCGCGGACAGCTCCTGGGGAGCAGTACTTC. Protein product: CSARTAPGEQYF.

V is TRBV7-7 and J is TRBJ2-6; maybe TRBD2 (5 bases). This CDR3 has 12 residues. The germline V gene encodes CDR1 SSHAT and CDR2 FNYEAQ (reference sequence). CDR3 sequence reads: CATGFGANVLTF. CDR3 nucleotides: TGTGCGACGGGGTTTGGGGCCAACGTCCTGACTTTC.

The sample holds a few counts of this clone. The chain has TRBV4-1 and TRBJ2-1, with D unclear. Trimming took off 0 bases at V and 9 bases at J, with 9 bases between the two ends. Per germline, CDR1 MGHRA and CDR2 YSYEKL. CDR3 length: 13 amino acids. The CDR3 loop reads CASSQDLWGEQFF. The CDR3 nucleotides read TGCGCCAGCAGCCAAGATCTGTGGGGTGAGCAGTTCTTC.

CDR3: CASSPDIPWATYEQYF. CDR3 bases: TGTGCCAGCAGCCCTGACATCCCCTGGGCCACCTACGAGCAGTACTTC. This chain links TRBV7-9 with TRBJ2-7; D is ambiguous. Germline values: CDR1 SEHNR, CDR2 FQNEAQ (reference sequence). V was cut by 5 bases and J by 2 bases, with 19 bases left in between. This CDR3 is 16 amino acids long.

Only a few counts were recorded for this clone. The chain recombines TRBV28 with TRBJ1-5; D uncertain. Trimming removed 3 bases from V and 2 bases from J, with 11 bases in between. CDR1 is MDHEN, CDR2 SYDVKM, per germline. The CDR3 consists of 15 residues. CDR3 in amino acids: CASSFSLRGNQPQHF. As DNA, the CDR3 is TGTGCCAGCAGTTTTAGCCTGCGGGGCAATCAGCCCCAGCATTTT.

V and J are TRBV28 and TRBJ1-5; D not certain. The germline V and J ends were trimmed by 6 bases and 8 bases, with 11 bases remaining between them. The CDR3 runs 12 residues. CDR1 is MDHEN and CDR2 is SYDVKM in the germline V gene. CDR3 in amino acids: CASSLNLKPQHF. CDR3 coding DNA: TGTGCCAGCAGCCTTAACTTGAAGCCCCAGCATTTT.

The chain uses TRBV6-5 and TRBJ2-3; 9 nucleotides align to TRBD2. Germline V gives CDR1 MNHEY, CDR2 SVGAGI. CDR3 size: 15 residues. Germline trimming cut 6 bases from V and 2 bases from J; bases unmatched to any gene: 6. For the CDR3, the DNA is TGTGCCAGCAGCCCTAGCGGGACTTCCACAGATACGCAGTATTTT. Translating gives CASSPSGTSTDTQYF.

This clone was observed a few times. The chain couples TRBV19 to TRBJ2-7; 8 bases map to TRBD1. The junction had 4 bases not matched to a gene; V was cut back by 1 base and J by 2 bases. From germline, CDR1 is LNHDA and CDR2 SQIVND (reference sequence). The CDR3 consists of 15 residues. In nucleotides, the CDR3 is TGTGCCAGTAGTATAGCAGGGGGCGCGGCCTACGAGCAGTACTTC. Its protein product is CASSIAGGAAYEQYF.

J is TRBJ1-1 and V is TRBV6-5; no clear D gene. This CDR3 has 14 amino acids. V lost 4 bases to trimming and J lost 3 bases, with 12 bases between them. Germline loops: CDR1 MNHEY, CDR2 SVGAGI. The CDR3 reads CASSFGLTDTEAFF. In DNA, the CDR3 is TGTGCCAGCAGTTTTGGACTTACGGACACTGAAGCTTTCTTT.

This chain uses TRBV6-1 with TRBJ1-1, with 7 positions matching TRBD1. CDR3 length equals 14 residues. J gave up 7 bases and V 5 bases, and 10 bases lay outside the gene matches. Per germline, CDR1 MNHNS and CDR2 SASEGT. CDR3 amino acids: CASSPPGTASEAFF. CDR3 DNA: TGTGCCAGCAGTCCTCCAGGGACAGCGAGTGAAGCTTTCTTT.

J is TRBJ2-1 and V is TRBV6-4, with 7 nucleotides matching TRBD1. The CDR3 has 13 residues. Looked up from germline, CDR1 is MRHNA and CDR2 is SNTAGT. After removal of 3 bases from V and 7 bases from J, the junction contained 3 bases not matched to a gene. CDR3 region: CASSDTGVNEQFF. DNA for the CDR3: TGTGCCAGCAGTGATACAGGGGTGAATGAGCAGTTCTTC.